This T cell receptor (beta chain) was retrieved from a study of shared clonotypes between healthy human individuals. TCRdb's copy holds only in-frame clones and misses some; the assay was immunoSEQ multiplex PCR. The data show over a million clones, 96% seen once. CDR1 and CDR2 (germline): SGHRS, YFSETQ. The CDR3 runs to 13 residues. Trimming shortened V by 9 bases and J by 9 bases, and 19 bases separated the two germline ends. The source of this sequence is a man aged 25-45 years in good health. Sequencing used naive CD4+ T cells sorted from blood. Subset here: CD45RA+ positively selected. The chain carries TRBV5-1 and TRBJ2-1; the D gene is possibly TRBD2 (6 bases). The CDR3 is CAIGRTIGGEQFF. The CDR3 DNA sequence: TGCGCCATAGGGAGGACGATCGGGGGTGAGCAGTTCTTC.